A single sample gave rise to the 10 T cell receptor beta chains below, sequenced in a study of blood T cell repertoires in COVID-19. Sequenced by immunoSEQ multiplex PCR; TCRdb stores in-frame clones only, minus some. The sample yields roughly 20,000 clones, around 74% seen once. The sequenced sample was peripheral blood. The origin of the receptors is an elderly man with acute or convalescent COVID-19.

The chain links TRBV29-1 to TRBJ1-5, with D possibly being TRBD1 (6 bases). Germline V lookup: CDR1 SQVTM, CDR2 ANQGSEA. The CDR3 covers 13 residues. V was clipped by 7 bases and J by 6 bases, with 16 bases between them. This CDR3 is CSAGAGGIQPQHF. In nucleotides, the CDR3 is TGCAGCGCAGGGGCGGGGGGTATTCAGCCCCAGCATTTT.

The chain links TRBV28 to TRBJ2-7; 9 bases are shared with TRBD1. The CDR3 has 14 residues. J was trimmed by 6 bases and V by 6 bases; bases with no gene match: 9. Germline CDR1 reads MDHEN; CDR2 reads SYDVKM. In DNA, the CDR3 is TGTGCCAGCAGAAGACAGGGGGTAAGCTCCGAGCAGTACGTC. It yields the protein CASRRQGVSSEQYV.

V is TRBV11-2 and J is TRBJ1-3; D is undetermined. V gave up 2 bases and J gave up 0 bases, with 14 bases separating them. The length of the CDR3 is 17 residues. Germline V gene data show CDR1 as SGHAT and CDR2 as FQNNGV. In DNA, the CDR3 is TGTGCCAGCAGCTTATCCATTCCAGGTAGCTCTGGAAACACCATATATTTT. This sequence encodes CASSLSIPGSSGNTIYF. The complete variable domain, with remaining parts taken from reference TRBV11-2 and TRBJ1-3, reads EAGVAQSPRYKIIEKRQSVAFWCNPISGHATLYWYQQILGQGPKLLIQFQNNGVVDDSQLPKDRFSAERLKGVDSTLKIQPAKLEDSAVYLCASSLSIPGSSGNTIYFGEGSWLTVV.

The chain recombines TRBV15 with TRBJ1-5; D call uncertain. Trimming shortened V by 1 base and J by 8 bases, and 12 bases separated the two germline ends. CDR1 is LNHNV and CDR2 is YYDKDF in the germline V gene (reference sequence). The CDR3 extends over 14 amino acids. For the CDR3, the DNA is TGTGCCACCAGCAGAGGCAGCGTTGAGGAGCCCCAGCATTTT. Encoded protein: CATSRGSVEEPQHF.

V gene TRBV7-2 combines with J gene TRBJ2-5, with TRBD2 identical over 12 bases. This CDR3 is built from 15 residues. The ends lost 5 bases at V and 5 bases at J; junction bases unmatched: 6. CDR1 is SGHTA, CDR2 FQGNSA, per germline. This chain's CDR3 is CASSPSGRAGETQYF. The DNA of the CDR3 is TGTGCCAGCAGCCCTAGCGGGAGGGCCGGGGAGACCCAGTACTTC.

This sequence joins TRBV11-2 and TRBJ2-3; no clear D. Germline CDR1 SGHAT, CDR2 FQNNGV. Trimming cost V 3 bases and J 2 bases, with 15 bases left between them. This CDR3 spans 16 amino acids. This CDR3 reads CASSFRTDTITDTQYF. CDR3 bases: TGTGCCAGCAGCTTCCGAACAGATACGATCACAGATACGCAGTATTTT. Supplemented by reference TRBV11-2 and TRBJ2-3, the full variable domain reads EAGVAQSPRYKIIEKRQSVAFWCNPISGHATLYWYQQILGQGPKLLIQFQNNGVVDDSQLPKDRFSAERLKGVDSTLKIQPAKLEDSAVYLCASSFRTDTITDTQYFGPGTRLTVL.

The V call is TRBV5-1, the J call TRBJ2-5; TRBD2 matches at 7 bases. Unmatched junction bases numbered 12, after V lost 5 bases and J lost 5 bases. This CDR3 spans 15 amino acids. Germline V gene data show CDR1 as SGHRS and CDR2 as YFSETQ. In nucleotides, the CDR3 is TGCGCCAGCAGTACGGGAGAGGGAGCGGGGGAGACCCAGTACTTC. Protein: CASSTGEGAGETQYF. The complete variable domain, with remaining parts taken from reference TRBV5-1 and TRBJ2-5, reads KAGVTQTPRYLIKTRGQQVTLSCSPISGHRSVSWYQQTPGQGLQFLFEYFSETQRNKGNFPGRFSGRQFSNSRSEMNVSTLELGDSALYLCASSTGEGAGETQYFGPGTRLLVL.

The chain couples TRBV7-9 to TRBJ1-1, with TRBD1 as a possible D gene (6 bases). The CDR3 sequence is 11 residues long. V was shortened by 8 bases and J by 6 bases, with 10 bases between the two germline ends. From germline, CDR1 is SEHNR and CDR2 FQNEAQ (reference sequence). The CDR3 here is CASQAGAEAFF. The DNA for the CDR3 is TGTGCCAGCCAAGCAGGGGCTGAAGCTTTCTTT.

This clone was recorded once. V is TRBV5-1 and J is TRBJ2-2; the match to TRBD2 covers 7 bases. The germline gives CDR1 SGHRS, CDR2 YFSETQ. This CDR3 is built from 20 residues. V was clipped by 8 bases and J by 6 bases; unmatched bases: 28. CDR3 nucleotide sequence: TGCGCCAGTACAACACAACATCCGACAAAAGACATCGCGGGGGCCGGGGAGCTGTTTTTT. Translation gives CASTTQHPTKDIAGAGELFF.

CDR3 sequence reads: CASSLVVGGSRQPQHF. In DNA form, the CDR3 reads TGTGCCAGCAGCTTAGTCGTCGGGGGAAGTAGGCAGCCCCAGCATTTT. The rearrangement uses TRBV7-8 and TRBJ1-5, with D possibly TRBD1 on 5 matching bases. From germline, CDR1 is SGHVS and CDR2 FQNEAQ. The CDR3 contains 16 residues. V dropped 1 base and J dropped 7 bases, with 17 bases sitting between them.